This T cell receptor (beta chain) came from a study of blood T cells in healthy people across ages. Findings and limits, study-wide: Both naive CD4+ cell counts and diversity were greater in long-lived donors than in aged donors. PBMCs left unsorted prevented a conclusive naive versus antigen-experienced comparison.

V lost 2 bases, J lost 0 bases, and 8 bases lay in between. Germline V gene data show CDR1 as MNHNY and CDR2 as SVGAGI (reference sequence). The CDR3 has 15 residues. Points on this clonotype: Its antigen is not identified.

A second about 6 to 12 cycle PCR used barcoded and J-beta primers. TCRdb ran MiXCR on the 5' RACE reads and lists one entry per CDR3 protein. The sample yields approximately 1,000,000 distinct CDR3 sequences, more than 35% seen once. Drawn from each donor were ten milliliters of peripheral blood. This chain connects TRBV6-6 to TRBJ2-4; D gene uncertain. Sequences were obtained from blood. The source of this sequence is a woman aged 60-75 years in good health. This CDR3 is CASSYGRLAKNIQYF. CDR3 bases: TGTGCCAGCAGTTACGGGCGACTAGCCAAAAACATTCAGTACTTC.